The entry that follows covers one TCR beta chain sequence. The antigen is undetermined. The isolated RNA, all of it, was reverse transcribed, so expressed TCRB transcripts were what got sequenced. Deep immunoSEQ sequencing covered naive, central memory and regulatory T cell samples. The data were produced by immunoSEQ multiplex PCR, yet TCRdb's version contains in-frame clones alone and is incomplete. In the table there are around 190,000 clones, about 12% of which are singletons. This specimen comes from a study of beta chain features in type 1 diabetes. Study findings and constraints: Shorter templates might be favored by PCR, equally in patients and controls.

Germline assignment: CDR1 MDHEN and CDR2 SYDVKM. This CDR3 has 13 residues. The trim removed 7 bases at V and 6 bases at J, leaving 6 bases unmatched. Sample: central memory CD4+ T cells from blood. This chain uses TRBV28 with TRBJ2-1; 7 nucleotides align to TRBD2. The TCR comes from a woman in her late teens or twenties in good health. The CDR3 nucleotides are TGTGCCAGCACCGGGAGGCTCGGCAATGAGCAGTTCTTC. As protein: CASTGRLGNEQFF.